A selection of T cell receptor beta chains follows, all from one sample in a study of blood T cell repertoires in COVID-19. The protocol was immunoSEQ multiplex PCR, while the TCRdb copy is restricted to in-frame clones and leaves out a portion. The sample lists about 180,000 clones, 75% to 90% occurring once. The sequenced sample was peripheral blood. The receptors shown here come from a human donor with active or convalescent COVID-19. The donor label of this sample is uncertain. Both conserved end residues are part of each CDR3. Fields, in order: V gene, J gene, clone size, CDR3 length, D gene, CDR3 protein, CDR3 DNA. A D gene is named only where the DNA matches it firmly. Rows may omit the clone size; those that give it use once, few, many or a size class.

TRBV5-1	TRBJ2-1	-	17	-	CASSLWISTTSYNEQFF	TGCGCCAGCAGCCTATGGATCTCGACTACTTCCTACAATGAGCAGTTCTTC
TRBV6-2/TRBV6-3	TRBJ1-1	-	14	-	CASSYRGKNTEAFF	TGTGCCAGCAGTTATCGAGGGAAGAACACTGAAGCTTTCTTT
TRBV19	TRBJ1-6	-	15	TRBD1	CASSRDRGNNSPLHF	TGTGCCAGTAGTAGAGACAGGGGAAATAATTCACCCCTCCACTTT
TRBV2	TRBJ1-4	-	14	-	CASGRAGPDEKLFF	TGTGCCAGCGGTCGGGCGGGCCCAGATGAAAAACTGTTTTTT
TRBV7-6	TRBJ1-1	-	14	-	CASSNLGGGTEAFF	TGTGCCAGCAGCAACTTGGGGGGAGGGACTGAAGCTTTCTTT
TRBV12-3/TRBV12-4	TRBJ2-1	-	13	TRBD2	CASSLSGANEQFF	TGTGCCAGCAGTCTCAGCGGGGCTAATGAGCAGTTCTTC
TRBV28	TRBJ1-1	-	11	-	CASKEEAGAFF	TGTGCCAGCAAGGAGGAGGCGGGAGCTTTCTTT
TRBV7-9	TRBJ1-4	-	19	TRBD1	CASSSPSTGTGGGSEKLFF	TGTGCCAGCAGCTCTCCCAGTACCGGGACAGGGGGCGGCTCTGAAAAACTGTTTTTT
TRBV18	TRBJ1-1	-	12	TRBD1	CASSPDRGGEVF	TGTGCCAGCTCACCCGACAGGGGAGGCGAGGTCTTT
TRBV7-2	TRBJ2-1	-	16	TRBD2	CASSLHSGGSYNEQFF	TGTGCCAGCAGCTTACATAGCGGGGGGTCCTACAATGAGCAGTTCTTC
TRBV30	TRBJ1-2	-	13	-	CAWRPENAYGYTF	TGTGCCTGGAGGCCGGAGAACGCCTATGGCTACACCTTC
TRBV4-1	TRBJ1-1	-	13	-	CASSLELLTEAFF	TGCGCCAGCAGTCTAGAGTTGTTGACTGAAGCTTTCTTT
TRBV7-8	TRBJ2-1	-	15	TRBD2	CASSLNQRGNNEQFF	TGTGCCAGCAGCTTAAATCAGCGGGGGAACAATGAGCAGTTCTTC
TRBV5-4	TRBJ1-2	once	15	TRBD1	CASSLAFRTGDGYTF	TGTGCCAGCAGCTTGGCCTTTCGGACAGGGGATGGCTACACCTTC
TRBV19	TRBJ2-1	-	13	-	CASKVAANNEQFF	TGTGCCAGTAAGGTAGCAGCGAACAATGAGCAGTTCTTC
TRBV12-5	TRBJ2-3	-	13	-	CASGYSGADTQYF	TGTGCTAGTGGTTACTCAGGGGCAGATACGCAGTATTTT
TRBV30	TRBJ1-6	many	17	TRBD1	CAWRGTGGLLSVSPLHF	TGTGCCTGGAGGGGGACAGGGGGCCTTCTCAGCGTTTCACCCCTCCACTTT
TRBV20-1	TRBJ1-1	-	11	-	CSVGVNTEAFF	TGCAGTGTTGGAGTGAACACTGAAGCTTTCTTT
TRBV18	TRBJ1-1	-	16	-	CASSSLRELVNTEAFF	TGTGCCAGCTCATCCCTTCGGGAGCTAGTGAACACTGAAGCTTTCTTT
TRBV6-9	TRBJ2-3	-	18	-	CASSPWTGDRREPDTQYF	TGTGCCAGCAGCCCTTGGACAGGCGATCGTCGGGAGCCAGATACGCAGTATTTT
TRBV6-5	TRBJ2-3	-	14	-	CASSTRTATDTQYF	TGTGCCAGCAGTACCCGGACAGCTACAGATACGCAGTATTTT
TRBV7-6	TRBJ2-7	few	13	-	CASSLETGYEQYF	TGTGCCAGCAGCTTAGAGACTGGTTACGAGCAGTACTTC
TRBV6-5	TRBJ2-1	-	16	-	CASSYSSGFGKGEQFF	TGTGCCAGCAGTTACTCAAGCGGGTTCGGGAAAGGTGAGCAGTTCTTC
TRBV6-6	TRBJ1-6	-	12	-	CASRQGFSPLHF	TGTGCCAGCAGACAGGGTTTCTCACCCCTCCACTTT
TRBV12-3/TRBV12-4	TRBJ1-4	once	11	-	CASSLNEKLFF	TGTGCCAGCAGCCTTAATGAAAAACTGTTTTTT
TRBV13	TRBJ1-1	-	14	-	CASSPQGLDTEAFF	TGTGCCAGCAGCCCACAGGGTCTCGACACTGAAGCTTTCTTT
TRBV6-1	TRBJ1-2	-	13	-	CASSEGGGYGYTF	TGTGCCAGCAGTGAAGGAGGGGGATATGGCTACACCTTC
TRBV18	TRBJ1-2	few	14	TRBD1	CASTAGTGTYGYTF	TGTGCCAGCACAGCCGGGACAGGAACCTATGGCTACACCTTC
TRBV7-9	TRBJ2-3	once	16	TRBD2	CASSSYSGASPDTQYF	TGTGCCAGCAGCTCCTATAGCGGGGCCTCCCCAGATACGCAGTATTTT
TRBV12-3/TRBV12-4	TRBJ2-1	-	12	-	CASSFRVNEQFF	TGTGCCAGCAGTTTCAGGGTCAATGAGCAGTTCTTC
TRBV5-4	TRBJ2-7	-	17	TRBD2	CASSPGTSGGWINEQYF	TGTGCCAGCAGCCCTGGGACTAGCGGGGGGTGGATCAACGAGCAGTACTTC
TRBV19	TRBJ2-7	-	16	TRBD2	CAIIPREGPTFFEQYF	TGTGCCATCATCCCGCGGGAGGGCCCAACCTTTTTTGAGCAGTACTTC
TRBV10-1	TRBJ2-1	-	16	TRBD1	CASSQGGGQGGDEQFF	TGCGCCAGCAGTCAGGGAGGGGGACAGGGGGGAGATGAGCAGTTCTTC
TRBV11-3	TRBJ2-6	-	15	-	CASSGRTGGANVLTF	TGTGCCAGCAGCGGGCGGACTGGTGGGGCCAACGTCCTGACTTTC
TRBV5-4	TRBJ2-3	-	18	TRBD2	CASSVPGLAVVSGDTQYF	TGTGCCAGCAGCGTACCGGGACTAGCGGTTGTGAGCGGCGATACGCAGTATTTT
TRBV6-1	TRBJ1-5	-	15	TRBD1	CASSRGQGSNQPQHF	TGTGCCAGCAGTAGGGGACAGGGAAGCAATCAGCCCCAGCATTTT
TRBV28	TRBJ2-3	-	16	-	CASSRLSGIATDTQYF	TGTGCCAGCAGCCGCCTCTCAGGGATCGCAACAGATACGCAGTATTTT
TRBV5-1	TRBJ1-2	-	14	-	CASSLVKAGYGYTF	TGCGCCAGCAGCTTAGTTAAGGCAGGCTATGGCTACACCTTC
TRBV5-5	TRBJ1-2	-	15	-	CASSLTLLGDYGYTF	TGTGCCAGCAGCTTGACCCTCTTAGGGGACTATGGCTACACCTTC
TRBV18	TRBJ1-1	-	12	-	CASSPSGTEAFF	TGTGCCAGCTCACCTTCAGGCACTGAAGCTTTCTTT
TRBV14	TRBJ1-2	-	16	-	CASSQEFSPTGYGYTF	TGTGCCAGCAGCCAAGAGTTTAGTCCGACGGGTTATGGCTACACCTTC
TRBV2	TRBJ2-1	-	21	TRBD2	CASSPDRSKGLAGGPYNEQFF	TGTGCCAGCAGTCCCGACAGGAGCAAGGGACTAGCGGGAGGCCCCTACAATGAGCAGTTCTTC
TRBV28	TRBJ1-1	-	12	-	CASSSSIPEAFF	TGTGCCAGCAGTTCGAGCATCCCTGAAGCTTTCTTT
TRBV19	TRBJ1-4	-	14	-	CASSLAPYSEKLFF	TGTGCCAGTAGTCTGGCCCCGTACAGTGAAAAACTGTTTTTT
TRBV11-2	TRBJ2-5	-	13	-	CASRRRVRETQYF	TGTGCCAGCAGACGCAGGGTTCGGGAGACCCAGTACTTC
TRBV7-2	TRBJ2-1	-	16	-	CAREPQGGPEKNEQFF	TGTGCCAGAGAACCACAGGGAGGGCCTGAAAAAAATGAGCAGTTCTTC
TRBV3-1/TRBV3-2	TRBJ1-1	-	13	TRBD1	CASSSTGGRAAFF	TGTGCCAGCAGCTCGACAGGGGGCAGAGCAGCTTTCTTT
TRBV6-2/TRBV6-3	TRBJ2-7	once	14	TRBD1	CASSYRDRANEQYF	TGTGCCAGCAGTTACCGGGACAGGGCTAACGAGCAGTACTTC
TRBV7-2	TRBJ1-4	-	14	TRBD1	CASSLGQGKEKLFF	TGTGCCAGCAGCTTAGGACAGGGCAAGGAAAAACTGTTTTTT
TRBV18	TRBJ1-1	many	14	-	CASSRQGRGTEAFF	TGTGCCAGCTCACGCCAAGGGAGAGGGACTGAAGCTTTCTTT
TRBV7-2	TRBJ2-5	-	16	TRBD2	CASSLATSGGAMTQYF	TGTGCCAGCAGCTTAGCGACTAGCGGGGGGGCGATGACCCAGTACTTC
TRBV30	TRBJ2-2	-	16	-	CAWTKGWGANTGELFF	TGTGCCTGGACCAAGGGTTGGGGCGCGAACACCGGGGAGCTGTTTTTT
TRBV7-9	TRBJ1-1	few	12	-	CASSLGGAEAFF	TGTGCCAGCAGCTTAGGGGGGGCTGAAGCTTTCTTT
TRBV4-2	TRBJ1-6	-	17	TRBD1	CASSQGGQVLFRSPLHF	TGTGCCAGCAGCCAAGGGGGACAGGTGTTGTTTAGGTCACCCCTCCACTTT
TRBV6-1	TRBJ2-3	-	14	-	CASRSVKGADTQYF	TGTGCCAGCCGATCGGTGAAAGGGGCAGATACGCAGTATTTT